A selection of T cell receptor beta chains follows, all from one sample in a study of T cells in Graves' hyperthyroidism and ophthalmopathy. Via MiXCR, TCRdb re-called the multiplex PCR reads, giving one row per CDR3 protein. This sample has some 510,000 distinct CDR3 sequences, with about 20% found just once. The sequencing input was blood. These receptors were collected from a young man with Graves' hyperthyroidism. Both conserved end residues are trimmed from each CDR3. A D gene is named only where the DNA matches it firmly.

cdr3_aa v_call d_call j_call
ASSLTGGQREQY TRBV5-1 TRBD1 TRBJ2-7
ASRPGSVGELF TRBV6-1 - TRBJ2-2
ASSPLPGGFDYGYT TRBV9 - TRBJ1-2
ASRFRDRGNSPLH TRBV2 TRBD1 TRBJ1-6
ASSEERLQETQY TRBV6-4 - TRBJ2-5
ASSSRTSNYGYT TRBV27 - TRBJ1-2
SVRTTSDYEQY TRBV20-1 - TRBJ2-7
ASSQVGTVGTEAF TRBV4-1 TRBD1 TRBJ1-1
ASSLATSGYT TRBV28 - TRBJ1-2
ASRTGTGAEETQY TRBV5-6 TRBD1 TRBJ2-5